This paragraph covers one T cell receptor beta chain sequence. This entry comes from a study of T cell clones after liver transplantation. The wider study: Immunosuppression withdrawal was tried within 2 years after liver transplantation in this trial. A pre-transplant mixed lymphocyte reaction with TCRbeta sequencing defined graft-donor-reactive clones followed in post-transplant blood.

Clones were sequenced by immunoSEQ multiplex PCR, and TCRdb holds only the in-frame ones, with some missing. This sample has more than 95,000 clones, with around four fifths found just once. The material was CD4+ T cells from blood, obtained before liver transplant. The TCR was taken from a human donor who received a liver transplant.

This chain's CDR3 is CASSAGERGTFF. CDR3 DNA: TGTGCCAGCAGTGCTGGGGAGAGGGGAACTTTCTTT. The rearrangement links TRBV6-6 to TRBJ1-1; tentatively, D is TRBD1 (5 bases). The germline gives CDR1 MNHNY, CDR2 SVGAGI (reference sequence). The CDR3 is made up of 12 amino acids. Between the trimmed V and J ends, which lost 5 bases and 12 bases, there was a span of 16 bases.